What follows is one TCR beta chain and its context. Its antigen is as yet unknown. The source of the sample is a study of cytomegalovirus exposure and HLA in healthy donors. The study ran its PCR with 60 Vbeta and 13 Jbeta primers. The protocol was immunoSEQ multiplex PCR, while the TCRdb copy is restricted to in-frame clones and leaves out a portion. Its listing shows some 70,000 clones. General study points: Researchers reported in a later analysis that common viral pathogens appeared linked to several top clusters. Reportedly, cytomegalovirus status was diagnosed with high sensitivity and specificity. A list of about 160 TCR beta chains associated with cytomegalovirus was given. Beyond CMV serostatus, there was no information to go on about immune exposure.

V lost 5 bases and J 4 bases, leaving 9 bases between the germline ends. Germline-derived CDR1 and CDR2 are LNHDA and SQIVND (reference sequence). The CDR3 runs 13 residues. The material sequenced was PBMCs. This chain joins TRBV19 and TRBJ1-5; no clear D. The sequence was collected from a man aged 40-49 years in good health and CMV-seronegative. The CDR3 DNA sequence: TGTGCCAGTAGTCTAGCGCGGAATCAGCCCCAGCATTTT. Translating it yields CASSLARNQPQHF.